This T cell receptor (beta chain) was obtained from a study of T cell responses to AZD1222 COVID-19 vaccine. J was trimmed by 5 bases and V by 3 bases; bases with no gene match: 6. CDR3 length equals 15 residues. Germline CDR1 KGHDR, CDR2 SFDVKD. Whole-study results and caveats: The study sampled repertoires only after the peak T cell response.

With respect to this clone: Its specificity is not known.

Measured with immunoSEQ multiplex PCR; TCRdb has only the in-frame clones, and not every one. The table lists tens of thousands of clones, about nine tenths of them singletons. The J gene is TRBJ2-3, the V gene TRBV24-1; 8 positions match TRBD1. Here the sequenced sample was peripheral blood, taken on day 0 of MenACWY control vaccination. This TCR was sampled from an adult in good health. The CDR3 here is CATSDTGTGEDTQYF. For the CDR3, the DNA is TGTGCCACCAGTGATACCGGGACAGGCGAAGATACGCAGTATTTT.